The rows below give T cell receptor beta chains drawn from one sample of a study of neurological immune-mediated disorders. MiXCR, run by TCRdb on the 5' RACE reads, gives a single entry per CDR3 protein. Here the sample spans roughly 45,000 distinct CDR3 sequences, approximately 12% being singletons. The source material was PBMCs. The origin of the receptors is a man younger than 45 in good health. The CDR3 runs from the conserved cysteine through the conserved F or W. The order of the fields is clone size, J gene, D gene, CDR3 length, V gene, CDR3 DNA, CDR3 protein. The D gene is left open where the match is weak. Size is stated for part of the rows, as once, few or many counts, or as a class when the clone is expanded.

>many|TRBJ1-1|TRBD1|14|TRBV28
TGTGCCAGCTACTCGGGGACAGTAAGTAGTGAAGCTTTCTTT
CASYSGTVSSEAFF
>many|TRBJ2-2|.|14|TRBV29-1
TGCAGCGTCGCCCCGGGGGCTTCTCCCGGGGAGCTGTTTTTT
CSVAPGASPGELFF
>many|TRBJ2-5|.|14|TRBV7-9
TGTGCCAGCAGCCAAGGGAGTTACCAAGAGACCCAGTACTTC
CASSQGSYQETQYF
>many|TRBJ1-2|.|12|TRBV29-1
TGCAGCGTTGATGACTATAACTATGGCTACACCTTC
CSVDDYNYGYTF
>.|TRBJ1-5|.|16|TRBV20-1
TGCAGTGCTAGAGCGGAGACAAGGGCGGTTAATCAGCCCCAGCATTTT
CSARAETRAVNQPQHF
>many|TRBJ1-5|.|14|TRBV20-1
TGCAGTGCGACCCTGGGACGGGCGGATCAGCCCCAGCATTTT
CSATLGRADQPQHF
>many|TRBJ1-4|.|12|TRBV29-1
TGCAGCGTTGAGACGTTGGATGAAAAACTGTTTTTT
CSVETLDEKLFF
>many|TRBJ2-3|TRBD2|12|TRBV20-1
TGCAGCCCGGGGAGCGGGGGGCATACGCAGTATTTT
CSPGSGGHTQYF
>few|TRBJ1-4|.|14|TRBV12-3/TRBV12-4
TGTGCCAGCAGTTTTCAAGGAACTAATGAAAAACTGTTTTTT
CASSFQGTNEKLFF
>many|TRBJ2-2|.|16|TRBV5-1
TGCGCCAGCAGCTTGTCGGGGGCCACGAACACCGGGGAGCTGTTTTTT
CASSLSGATNTGELFF
>many|TRBJ1-6|.|15|TRBV11-2
TGTGCCAGCAGCTTGGAAGTGGAGCGAAATTCACCCCTCCACTTT
CASSLEVERNSPLHF
>.|TRBJ1-5|.|15|TRBV28
TGTACCAGCAACCCATACGGGGAGAGAGGCCAGCCCCAGCATTTT
CTSNPYGERGQPQHF
>.|TRBJ1-5|TRBD1|13|TRBV5-1
TGCGCCAGCCCCCGGGACAGCGATAAGCACCAGCATTTT
CASPRDSDKHQHF
>many|TRBJ2-5|TRBD2|18|TRBV2
TGTGCCAGCAGGGCTCGGCTACTAGCGGGAGATCCCGGAAGGACCCAGTACTTC
CASRARLLAGDPGRTQYF
>many|TRBJ2-6|.|19|TRBV7-2
TGTGCCAGCAGCTTAGTGGTCGCCAGGGGCCCGCGGGGGGCCAACGTCCTGACTTTC
CASSLVVARGPRGANVLTF
>many|TRBJ1-6|.|13|TRBV25-1
TGTGCCAGCAGTGGTAGGGTCGCTACACCCCTCCACTTT
CASSGRVATPLHF
>many|TRBJ2-5|TRBD2|13|TRBV29-1
TGCAGCGTTCGCCTAGCGGGAGAGGAGACCCAGTACTTC
CSVRLAGEETQYF
>many|TRBJ2-7|TRBD2|15|TRBV4-1
TGCGCCAGCAGGGACGGACTAGCGGGAGAATACGAGCAGTACTTC
CASRDGLAGEYEQYF
>many|TRBJ1-2|.|15|TRBV14
TGTGCCAGCAGCCAATTCGGCAAAGGAAACTATGGCTACACCTTC
CASSQFGKGNYGYTF
>many|TRBJ1-5|.|11|TRBV20-1
TGCAGTGCTGAAGACGCCCAGCCCCAGCATTTT
CSAEDAQPQHF
>many|TRBJ2-2|.|16|TRBV27
TGTGCCAGCAGTTTACTTCTCTCAGGAGACACCGGGGAGCTGTTTTTT
CASSLLLSGDTGELFF
>many|TRBJ2-2|TRBD1|16|TRBV6-4
TGTGCCAGCAGTGACTCGGGACAGGGGGATTCTGGGGAGCTGTTTTTT
CASSDSGQGDSGELFF
>.|TRBJ2-3|.|15|TRBV28
TGTGCCAGCTACAGGGCGGGGCAGGGCACAGATACGCAGTATTTT
CASYRAGQGTDTQYF
>many|TRBJ2-7|TRBD2|16|TRBV9
TGTGCCAGCAGCGAGAGACCGAGCGGGAGGCTCGACGAGCAGTACTTC
CASSERPSGRLDEQYF
>many|TRBJ2-7|TRBD1|14|TRBV10-3
TGTGCCATCAGTGAGAGTGGGACAGCCTACGAGCAGTACTTC
CAISESGTAYEQYF
>.|TRBJ1-6|.|17|TRBV20-1
TGCAGTGCTAGAGCCCCCCCCCGGGCAGGGGTAGATTCACCCCTCCACTTT
CSARAPPRAGVDSPLHF
>many|TRBJ1-1|.|13|TRBV9
TGTGCCAGCAGCAGGGCGTTGAACACTGAAGCTTTCTTT
CASSRALNTEAFF
>many|TRBJ2-1|.|16|TRBV20-1
TGCAGTGCTAGAGATGGGGCCAGGGTGGTGGTCAATGAGCAGTTCTTC
CSARDGARVVVNEQFF
>many|TRBJ2-2|.|14|TRBV29-1
TGCAGCGTTGGAAGGGTGGCAGACACCGGGGAGCTGTTTTTT
CSVGRVADTGELFF
>many|TRBJ1-6|TRBD1|16|TRBV12-3/TRBV12-4
TGTGCCAGCACCATCGACCGGACAGGCCCCAATTCACCCCTCCACTTT
CASTIDRTGPNSPLHF
>many|TRBJ2-5|.|13|TRBV15
TGTGCCACCAGCAGAGATGGGCAAGAGACCCAGTACTTC
CATSRDGQETQYF
>many|TRBJ2-2|.|15|TRBV18
TGTGCCAGCTCACCACCAGGAGGAGTTGCCGGGGAGCTGTTTTTT
CASSPPGGVAGELFF
>many|TRBJ2-7|TRBD1|14|TRBV3-1
TGTGCCAGCAGCCAAGGACGACAGGGAATCGAGCAGTACTTC
CASSQGRQGIEQYF
>many|TRBJ2-5|TRBD2|15|TRBV5-1
TGCGCCAGCAGCTTTTTGCGGAGCGGGAGTCAGACCCAGTACTTC
CASSFLRSGSQTQYF
>many|TRBJ2-3|TRBD2|18|TRBV7-9
TGTGCCAGCAGCTCTCTAAAGGGAGCGGGATGGATCACAGATACGCAGTATTTT
CASSSLKGAGWITDTQYF
>many|TRBJ2-4|TRBD2|14|TRBV5-1
TGCGCCAGCCAAGCGGGAGCAGGGAGAAACATTCAGTACTTC
CASQAGAGRNIQYF
>many|TRBJ2-2|TRBD2|17|TRBV5-1
TGCGCCAGCAGCGGAGCGAGGACTAGCGGACTCACCGGGGAGCTGTTTTTT
CASSGARTSGLTGELFF
>many|TRBJ2-1|TRBD2|17|TRBV7-9
TGTGCCAGCAGCTTAGCCCTGTCTAGCGGGAGTGACGATGAGCAGTTCTTC
CASSLALSSGSDDEQFF
>.|TRBJ2-2|.|15|TRBV30
TGTGCCTGGACCGCAGGGACAACGAACACCGGGGAGCTGTTTTTT
CAWTAGTTNTGELFF
>many|TRBJ2-1|.|14|TRBV29-1
TGCAGCGTTTCTGAGGGCCACTCCTACAATGAGCAGTTCTTC
CSVSEGHSYNEQFF
>many|TRBJ2-7|TRBD2|15|TRBV28
TGTGCCAGCATCCCGGGACTAGCGGGAGTTCGCGAGCAGTACTTC
CASIPGLAGVREQYF
>many|TRBJ2-3|.|15|TRBV30
TGTGCCTGGAGTTCCGGAGAACTAGACGCAGATACGCAGTATTTT
CAWSSGELDADTQYF
>many|TRBJ2-6|.|13|TRBV7-8
TGTGCCAGCGGGGGGACTGGGGCCAACGTCCTGACTTTC
CASGGTGANVLTF
>many|TRBJ2-3|.|13|TRBV7-3
TGTGCCAGCAGCCCCGGGGGCACAGATACGCAGTATTTT
CASSPGGTDTQYF
>.|TRBJ1-5|.|15|TRBV3-1
TGTGCCAGCAGCCAGACCCCAGGGGTCCGGCATCCCCAGCATTTT
CASSQTPGVRHPQHF
>many|TRBJ2-2|TRBD2|13|TRBV20-1
TGCAGTGCAAGCCACGGACTAGCCGGGGAGCTGTTTTTT
CSASHGLAGELFF
>many|TRBJ2-5|.|11|TRBV2
TGTGCCAGCAGTGATGAAGAGACCCAGTACTTC
CASSDEETQYF
>many|TRBJ2-3|.|18|TRBV4-2
TGTGCCAGCAGCCAAGATTTCATCTCGATATCTAGCACAGATACGCAGTATTTT
CASSQDFISISSTDTQYF
>many|TRBJ1-5|.|15|TRBV5-5
TGTGCCAGCAGCTTCGATCCTGACCTAAATCAGCCCCAGCATTTT
CASSFDPDLNQPQHF
>.|TRBJ2-1|.|15|TRBV6-5
TGTGCCAGCAGCCCCCTATCGGGAGCGTACGGTGAGCAGTTCTTC
CASSPLSGAYGEQFF
>many|TRBJ2-6|TRBD1|17|TRBV3-1
TGTGCCAGCAGCCAAGTCCGGGACAGCACTGGGGCCAACGTCCTGACTTTC
CASSQVRDSTGANVLTF